The present TCR beta chain was sequenced within a study of blood T cell repertoires in COVID-19. Profiling relied on immunoSEQ multiplex PCR, and the TCRdb table lists in-frame clones only, not all of them. The sample includes 150,000 to 180,000 clones, 70% to 90% of them seen just once. The germline V gene encodes CDR1 ENHRY and CDR2 SYGVKD. Trimming cost V 5 bases and J 6 bases; bases outside gene matches: 9. CDR3 length equals 14 residues. Those enrolled in Seattle joined during active infection and were followed longitudinally afterward. This TCR derives from a man between 60 and 75 years old with COVID-19, enrolled during active disease. The rearrangement links TRBV10-3 to TRBJ1-2; 7 bases fit TRBD1. Sequenced sample: peripheral blood. The CDR3 DNA is TGTGCCATCAGTCGACAGGGCCAGGGGGATGGCTACACCTTC. Translated, it gives CAISRQGQGDGYTF.